This T cell receptor (beta chain) is from a study of technical replicates of blood from a handful of donors. Assay: immunoSEQ multiplex PCR; the TCRdb copy retains only in-frame clones and omits some. The data hold about 76,000 clones, with under 95% observed a single time. Per germline, CDR1 GTSNPN and CDR2 SVGIG (reference sequence). V dropped 4 bases and J dropped 7; count of bases not matched to a gene: 10. CDR3 length: 13 amino acids. The sequenced sample consisted of T cells isolated from PBMCs. This TCR derives from a human donor in good health. V and J are TRBV30 and TRBJ2-7; the match to TRBD2 covers 7 bases. Written as DNA, the CDR3 is TGTGCCTGGATCCTCGGGACTACGGGGGAGCAGTACTTC. Translation gives CAWILGTTGEQYF. The full variable domain, with the rest looked up from reference TRBV30 and TRBJ2-7, is SQTIHQWPATLVQPVGSPLSLECTVEGTSNPNLYWYRQAAGRGLQLLFYSVGIGQISSEVPQNLSASRPQDRQFILSSKKLLLSDSGFYLCAWILGTTGEQYFGPGTRLTVT.